This TCR beta chain was recovered during a study of technical replicates of blood from a few donors. This table comes from immunoSEQ multiplex PCR, and its TCRdb copy is limited to in-frame clones, with some not included. The table includes roughly 100,000 clones, 90% to 96% detected once. This CDR3 is built from 17 residues. V was trimmed by 3 bases and J by 7 bases, leaving 21 bases between them. The V gene's germline CDR1 is MDHEN and CDR2 SYDVKM. The sequencing sample was made of T cells isolated from PBMCs. This chain joins TRBV28 and TRBJ1-4, with D maybe TRBD1 (5 bases). The sequence came from a human donor in good health. The CDR3 sequence is CASSLPRGGTRGEKLFF. In DNA, the CDR3 is TGTGCCAGCAGTTTGCCGCGGGGAGGGACCAGAGGTGAAAAACTGTTTTTT.